What follows is one TCR beta chain and its context. Its target is not known. A much larger clone sits a single nucleotide away, making a read error possible. As to time point: sample taken at primary tumor resection. Tumor, nontumor lung or frozen PBMC supplied whole RNA, sequenced without sorting. The sample is drawn from a study of spatial heterogeneity in lung cancer. Looking at the study overall: As counted in raw reads, each unique TCR and UMI combination appeared more than ten times on average. Findings of the study overall: At resection, ubiquitous expanded tumor TCRs appeared in blood more than at follow-up.

TCRdb re-derived calls from the 5' RACE reads in MiXCR, one entry per CDR3 protein. The table records roughly 17,000 distinct CDR3 sequences, about 20% of them present only once. Germline V lookup: CDR1 MNHNY, CDR2 SVGAGI (reference sequence). This CDR3 has 14 residues. V was clipped by 11 bases and J by 3 bases, with 17 bases between them. The sequence was collected from a male donor with early-stage non-small cell lung cancer. This chain uses TRBV6-6 with TRBJ1-3; D unclear. The sequences come from PBMCs, collected at surgery. This CDR3 is CAGTEGTDGNTIYF. The CDR3 bases are TGTGCCGGCACGGAGGGTACCGATGGAAACACCATATATTTT.